A single T cell receptor (beta chain) is shown here with its context. Antigen unknown. A multiplex PCR was run with 60 Vbeta primers and 13 Jbeta primers. Per the authors' pipeline: Unique TCR beta chains totaled roughly 81 million in a later count, with 8.5 million to 12 million of them shared. Sequenced by immunoSEQ multiplex PCR; TCRdb stores in-frame clones only, minus some. V, J and clone size are taken as reported in that table, and D and trimming were inferred from the DNA itself. The sample gives about 150,000 clones, roughly three quarters of which show up once; 1.2% to 1.5% is in the top ten. This sample stems from a study of cytomegalovirus exposure and HLA in healthy donors. The wider study: Most donors, roughly 77% of a few hundred genotyped, fell in the Caucasian-associated ancestry cluster. Points from the study as a whole: Later, an analysis found that common viral pathogens appeared to be linked with several of the most significant clusters. The authors later found TCR association rates varying by HLA locus, with DRB1 most and HLA-C fewest.

The CDR3 loop spans 16 amino acids. J lost 4 bases, V lost 5 bases, and 13 bases had no gene match. Germline loops: CDR1 LNHDA, CDR2 SQIVND (reference sequence). The sample consisted of PBMCs. The chain has TRBV19 and TRBJ2-5; 7 nucleotides line up with TRBD1. The TCR comes from a woman in her thirties or forties in good health and CMV-seronegative. For the CDR3, the DNA is TGTGCCAGTAGTCCTCGACAGGGAGTGGCGGGAGAGACCCAGTACTTC. Translated, it gives CASSPRQGVAGETQYF.